The present T cell receptor (beta chain) was sequenced within a study of T cells in Graves' hyperthyroidism and ophthalmopathy. Background on the study: Peripheral blood was acquired at first diagnosis, ahead of any therapy whatsoever.

This clonotype occurred many times. RNA transcripts yielded amplified TCR beta CDR3 regions. The primer set for the first-round RT-PCR of the TCR CDR3 was HTBI. TCRdb processed the multiplex PCR reads anew with MiXCR; each CDR3 protein has one entry. This sample has a few hundred thousand distinct CDR3 sequences, with around a sixth found just once. The V gene end was trimmed by 4 bases and the J gene end by 7 bases; junction bases not matched to a gene: 14. CDR3 length equals 17 residues. The germline CDR1 and CDR2 sequences are SGHAT and FQNNGV. The rearrangement uses TRBV11-2 and TRBJ2-4, with 9 bases fitting TRBD2. Input material: blood. This sequence was found in a woman in her forties or fifties with Graves' hyperthyroidism. The CDR3 DNA follows: TGTGCCAGCAGCTCTTCGGTAGCGGGAGCCGTTTTGAACATTCAGTACTTC. Protein: CASSSSVAGAVLNIQYF.